This T cell receptor (beta chain) was captured by sequencing in a study of blood T cells in healthy people across ages. This clonotype was observed a few times. Its antigen is still unknown. Study-wide results and caveats: Per million T cells, TCR beta diversity dropped about linearly as age rose.

It was with a sample-barcoded 5' primer and a J-beta primer mix that a second PCR of about 7 to 12 cycles was run. TCRdb re-derived calls from the 5' RACE reads in MiXCR, one entry per CDR3 protein. The sample has some 920,000 distinct CDR3 sequences; roughly 50% are singletons. This TCR was recovered from a woman in her sixties or seventies in good health. Input material: blood.

In nucleotides, the CDR3 is TGTGCCAGCAGTTTACACAGGACCTACGAGCAGTACTTC. Translating it yields CASSLHRTYEQYF. The chain recombines TRBV28 with TRBJ2-7, with D maybe TRBD1 (5 bases). The ends were cut back, 2 bases at V and 2 bases at J, with 7 bases in the middle. Looked up from germline, CDR1 is MDHEN and CDR2 is SYDVKM. The CDR3 length is 13 residues.